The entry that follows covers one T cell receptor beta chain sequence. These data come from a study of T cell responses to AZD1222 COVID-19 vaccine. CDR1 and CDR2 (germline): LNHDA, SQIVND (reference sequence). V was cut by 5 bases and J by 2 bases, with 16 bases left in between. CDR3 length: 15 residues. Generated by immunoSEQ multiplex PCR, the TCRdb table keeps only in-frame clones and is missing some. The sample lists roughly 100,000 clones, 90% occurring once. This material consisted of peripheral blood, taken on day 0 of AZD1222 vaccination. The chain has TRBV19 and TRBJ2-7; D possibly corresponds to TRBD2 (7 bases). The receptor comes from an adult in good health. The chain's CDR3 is CASSLRGQGPYEQYF. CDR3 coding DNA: TGTGCCAGTAGTCTGCGGGGGCAAGGCCCCTACGAGCAGTACTTC.